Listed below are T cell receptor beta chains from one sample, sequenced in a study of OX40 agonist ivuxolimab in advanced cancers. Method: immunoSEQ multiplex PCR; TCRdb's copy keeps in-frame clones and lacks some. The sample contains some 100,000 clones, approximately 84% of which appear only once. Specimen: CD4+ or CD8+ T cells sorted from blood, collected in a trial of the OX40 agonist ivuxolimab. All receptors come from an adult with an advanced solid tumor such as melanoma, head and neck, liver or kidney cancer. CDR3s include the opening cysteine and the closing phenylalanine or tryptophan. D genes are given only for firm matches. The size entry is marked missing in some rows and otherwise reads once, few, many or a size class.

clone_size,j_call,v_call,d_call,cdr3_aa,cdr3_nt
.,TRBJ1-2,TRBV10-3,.,CAISETEEENGYTF,TGTGCCATCAGTGAAACAGAAGAAGAAAATGGCTACACCTTC
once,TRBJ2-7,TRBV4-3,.,CASSPGTSSYEQYF,TGCGCCAGCAGCCCCGGGACATCTTCCTACGAGCAGTACTTC
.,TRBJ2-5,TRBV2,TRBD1,CAYRGQQETQYF,TGTGCCTACAGGGGACAGCAAGAGACCCAGTACTTC
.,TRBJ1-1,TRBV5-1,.,CASSLALNTEAFF,TGCGCCAGCAGCTTGGCCCTGAACACTGAAGCTTTCTTT
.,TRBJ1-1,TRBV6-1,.,CASSEARTGEAFF,TGTGCCAGCAGTGAAGCGCGAACAGGGGAAGCTTTCTTT
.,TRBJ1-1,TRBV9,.,CASSVDPMNTEAFF,TGTGCCAGCAGCGTAGACCCCATGAACACTGAAGCTTTCTTT
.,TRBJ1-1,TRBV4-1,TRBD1,CASSHSGQGGLNTEAFF,TGCGCCAGCAGCCATTCGGGACAGGGGGGACTGAACACTGAAGCTTTCTTT
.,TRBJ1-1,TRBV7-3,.,CASSLAGGAETEAFF,TGTGCCAGCAGCTTAGCTGGGGGCGCGGAGACTGAAGCTTTCTTT
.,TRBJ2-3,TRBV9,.,CASSVEGGGPSDTQYF,TGTGCCAGCAGCGTAGAAGGGGGGGGCCCCTCAGATACGCAGTATTTT
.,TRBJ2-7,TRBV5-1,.,CASSLALEGYEQYF,TGCGCCAGCAGCTTGGCCCTGGAGGGCTACGAGCAGTACTTC
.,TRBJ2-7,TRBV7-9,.,CASSWAGYEQYF,TGTGCCAGCAGCTGGGCAGGTTACGAGCAGTACTTC
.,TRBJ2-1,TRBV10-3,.,CAIGYNEQFF,TGTGCAATCGGATACAATGAGCAGTTCTTC
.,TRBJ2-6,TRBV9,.,CATSPSSGANVLTF,TGTGCCACGTCCCCGAGCTCTGGGGCCAACGTCCTGACTTTC
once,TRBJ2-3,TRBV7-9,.,CASGRAFTDTQYF,TGTGCCAGCGGTCGAGCTTTCACAGATACGCAGTATTTT
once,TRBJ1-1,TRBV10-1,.,CASNTGLTEAFF,TGCGCCAGCAATACGGGGTTGACTGAAGCTTTCTTT
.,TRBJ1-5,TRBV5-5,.,CASSLGSANQPQHF,TGTGCCAGCAGCTTGGGCAGCGCGAATCAGCCCCAGCATTTT
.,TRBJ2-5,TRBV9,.,CASSPHRRVQETQYF,TGTGCCAGCAGTCCCCATCGCAGAGTCCAAGAGACCCAGTACTTC
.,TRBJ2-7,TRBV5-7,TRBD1,CASSYPTWDRGCEQYF,TGTGCCAGCAGCTACCCAACCTGGGACAGGGGCTGCGAGCAGTACTTC
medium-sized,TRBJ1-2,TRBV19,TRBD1,CASSIDPGQGVDGYTF,TGTGCCAGTAGTATAGATCCTGGACAGGGCGTGGATGGCTACACCTTC
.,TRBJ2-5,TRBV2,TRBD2,CASSDLGLADMETQYF,TGTGCCAGCAGTGATTTAGGACTAGCGGACATGGAGACCCAGTACTTC
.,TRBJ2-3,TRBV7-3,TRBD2,CASSHNPLGTNTPSTDTQYF,TGTGCCAGCAGCCACAACCCCCTAGGGACTAACACCCCTAGCACAGATACGCAGTATTTT
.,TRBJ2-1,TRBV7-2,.,CASSSPGGRASSYNEQFF,TGTGCCAGCAGCTCTCCCGGGGGTAGGGCCAGCTCCTACAATGAGCAGTTCTTC
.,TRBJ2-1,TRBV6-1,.,CASSDYREQFF,TGTGCCAGCAGTGACTACCGTGAGCAGTTCTTC
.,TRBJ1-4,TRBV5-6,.,CASSYLREEKLFF,TGTGCCAGCAGCTACCTGAGAGAGGAAAAACTGTTTTTT
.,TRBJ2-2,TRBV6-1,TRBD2,CASSEAGGRALAGELFF,TGTGCCAGCAGTGAAGCCGGCGGGAGGGCCCTCGCCGGGGAGCTGTTTTTT
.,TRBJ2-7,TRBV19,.,CASSISGLTYEQYF,TGTGCCAGTAGTATTTCCGGGCTGACCTACGAGCAGTACTTC
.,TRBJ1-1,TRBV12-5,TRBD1,CASGLTHRTGSTEAFF,TGTGCTAGTGGTTTGACCCATAGGACAGGGTCCACTGAAGCTTTCTTT
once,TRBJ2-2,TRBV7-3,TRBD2,CASSPLRGGATGELFF,TGTGCCAGCAGCCCCCTACGCGGGGGGGCAACCGGGGAGCTGTTTTTT
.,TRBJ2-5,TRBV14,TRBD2,CASSQGVASGREKTQYF,TGTGCCAGCAGCCAAGGGGTTGCTAGCGGGAGGGAGAAGACCCAGTACTTC
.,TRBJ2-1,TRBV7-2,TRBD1,CASSFPGTGGHEQFF,TGTGCCAGCAGCTTCCCCGGGACAGGGGGCCATGAGCAGTTCTTC
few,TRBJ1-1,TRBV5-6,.,CASSFPDRSGTEAFF,TGTGCCAGCAGCTTCCCTGACAGGAGTGGAACTGAAGCTTTCTTT
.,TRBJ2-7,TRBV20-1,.,CSAADLYEQYF,TGCAGTGCCGCGGACCTCTACGAGCAGTACTTC
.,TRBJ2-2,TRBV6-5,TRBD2,CASLLAANTGELFF,TGTGCCAGTCTACTAGCGGCGAACACCGGGGAGCTGTTTTTT
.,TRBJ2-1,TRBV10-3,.,CAISDRLSSYNEQFF,TGTGCCATCAGTGACCGTCTAAGCTCCTACAATGAGCAGTTCTTC
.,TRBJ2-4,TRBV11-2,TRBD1,CASSLPKDREREAKNIQYF,TGTGCCAGCAGCTTACCTAAGGACAGGGAAAGGGAGGCCAAAAACATTCAGTACTTC
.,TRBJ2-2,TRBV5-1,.,CASSLGQTSGELFF,TGCGCCAGCAGCTTGGGACAGACATCCGGGGAGCTGTTTTTT
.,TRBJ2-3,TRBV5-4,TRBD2,CASSLGLAGGTDTQYF,TGTGCCAGCAGCCTCGGACTAGCGGGGGGCACAGATACGCAGTATTTT
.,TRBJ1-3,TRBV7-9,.,CASSPGTAGNTIYF,TGTGCCAGCAGCCCCGGGACTGCTGGAAACACCATATATTTT
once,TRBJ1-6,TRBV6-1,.,CASRVQRGNSPLHF,TGTGCCAGTCGCGTTCAAAGGGGTAATTCACCCCTCCACTTT
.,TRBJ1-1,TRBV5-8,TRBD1,CASSRDRGHVNTEAFF,TGTGCCAGCAGCAGGGACAGGGGGCATGTGAACACTGAAGCTTTCTTT
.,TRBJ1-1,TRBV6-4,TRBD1,CASSPVIGTGYFRNTEAFF,TGTGCCAGCAGCCCCGTTATAGGGACAGGGTATTTCAGAAACACTGAAGCTTTCTTT
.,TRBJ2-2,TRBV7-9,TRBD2,CASSLPAGEDTGELFF,TGTGCCAGCAGCTTACCGGCGGGGGAGGACACCGGGGAGCTGTTTTTT
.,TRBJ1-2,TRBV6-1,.,CASMRTEKNYGYTF,TGTGCCAGCATGCGGACAGAGAAGAACTATGGCTACACCTTC
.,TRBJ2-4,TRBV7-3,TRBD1,CASSPREGQGAKNIQYF,TGTGCCAGCAGCCCCCGCGAGGGACAGGGGGCCAAAAACATTCAGTACTTC
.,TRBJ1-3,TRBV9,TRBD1,CASSQSAGGSGNTIYF,TGTGCCAGCAGCCAATCAGCAGGGGGCTCTGGAAACACCATATATTTT
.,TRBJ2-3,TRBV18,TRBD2,CASSPPGLAGGPDTQYF,TGTGCCAGCTCACCCCCCGGACTAGCGGGGGGACCAGATACGCAGTATTTT
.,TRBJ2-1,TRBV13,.,CASSSGVNEQFF,TGTGCCAGCAGCTCAGGGGTGAATGAGCAGTTCTTC
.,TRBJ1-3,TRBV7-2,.,CASSLGPRGNTIYF,TGTGCCAGCAGCTTGGGTCCCAGAGGAAACACCATATATTTT
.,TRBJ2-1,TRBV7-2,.,CASSLISGNEQFF,TGTGCCAGCAGCTTAATCAGTGGCAATGAGCAGTTCTTC